This T cell receptor (beta chain) was captured by sequencing in a study of memory CD4+ T cells and cytomegalovirus serostatus. As for the study in general: Healthy Belgian adult donors included roughly nine CMV-positive and 20 to 30 CMV-negative people.

Single viable CD3+CD4+CD8-CD45RO+ cells were sorted as the memory CD4+ T cells. Trimming cost V 11 bases and J 5 bases; bases outside gene matches: 23. The CDR3 is 17 residues long. CDR1 is ENHRY and CDR2 is SYGVKD in the germline V gene. Study observations and caveats: Suggested: most of the CMV-linked TCR signature lies in CD4+ memory cells. A US-trained random forest predicted CMV serostatus with median AUC roughly 0.91. Each of approximately 70 CMV-associated TCRbeta sequences occurred in one to five individuals.

Profiled with immunoSEQ multiplex PCR; TCRdb holds only in-frame clones, not every one. The table records approximately 44,000 clones, about 79% of them present only once. Comments on this clone: Its antigen is currently unknown.

This clonotype was sampled from an adult in good health and CMV-seronegative. The rearrangement joins TRBV10-3 to TRBJ2-7, with 8 bases aligning to TRBD2. The sequencing input was memory CD4+ T cells from blood. As DNA, the CDR3 is TGTGCCGCGAGGGGGGGGCCCAGCGGGAGCGCCAGCAACGAGCAGTACTTC. It encodes CAARGGPSGSASNEQYF.